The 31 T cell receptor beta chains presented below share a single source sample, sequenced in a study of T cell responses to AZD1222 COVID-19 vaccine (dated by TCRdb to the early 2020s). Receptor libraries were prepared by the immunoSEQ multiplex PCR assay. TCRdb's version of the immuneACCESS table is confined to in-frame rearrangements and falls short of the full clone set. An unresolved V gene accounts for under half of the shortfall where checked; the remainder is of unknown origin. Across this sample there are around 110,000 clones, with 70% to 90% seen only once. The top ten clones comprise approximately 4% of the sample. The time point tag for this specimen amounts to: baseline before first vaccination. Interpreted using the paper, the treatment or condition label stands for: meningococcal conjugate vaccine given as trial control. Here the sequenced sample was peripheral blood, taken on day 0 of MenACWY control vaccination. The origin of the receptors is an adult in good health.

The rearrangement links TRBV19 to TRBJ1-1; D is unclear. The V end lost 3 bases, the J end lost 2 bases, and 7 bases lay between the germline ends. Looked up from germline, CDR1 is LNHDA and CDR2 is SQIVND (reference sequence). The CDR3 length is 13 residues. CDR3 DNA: TGTGCCAGTAGTATCTGGGGTAACACTGAAGCTTTCTTT. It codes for CASSIWGNTEAFF. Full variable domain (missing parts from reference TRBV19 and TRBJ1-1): DGGITQSPKYLFRKEGQNVTLSCEQNLNHDAMYWYRQDPGQGLRLIYYSQIVNDFQKGDIAEGYSVSREKKESFPLTVTSAQKNPTAFYLCASSIWGNTEAFFGQGTRLTVV.

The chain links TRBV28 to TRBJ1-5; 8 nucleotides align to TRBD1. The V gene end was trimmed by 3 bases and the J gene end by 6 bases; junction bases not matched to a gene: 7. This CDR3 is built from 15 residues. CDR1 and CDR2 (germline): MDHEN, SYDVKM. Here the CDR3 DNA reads TGTGCCAGCAGTTTGTATACCACAGGGGGTCAGCCCCAGCATTTT. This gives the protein CASSLYTTGGQPQHF.

CDR3 sequence reads: CASSPYGSLAKNIQYF. The CDR3 region has the DNA TGTGCCAGCTCACCGTACGGCAGTCTAGCCAAAAACATTCAGTACTTC. The V and J genes are TRBV18 and TRBJ2-4; no reliable D call. CDR3 size: 16 residues. Germline loops: CDR1 KGHSH, CDR2 LQKENI. V was shortened by 3 bases and J by 0 bases, with 12 bases between the two germline ends.

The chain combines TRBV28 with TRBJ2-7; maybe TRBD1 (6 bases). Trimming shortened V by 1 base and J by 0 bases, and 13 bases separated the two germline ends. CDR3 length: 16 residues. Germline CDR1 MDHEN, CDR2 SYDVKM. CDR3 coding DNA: TGTGCCAGCAGTTTATATTGGCGACAGGCCTCCTACGAGCAGTACTTC. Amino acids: CASSLYWRQASYEQYF.

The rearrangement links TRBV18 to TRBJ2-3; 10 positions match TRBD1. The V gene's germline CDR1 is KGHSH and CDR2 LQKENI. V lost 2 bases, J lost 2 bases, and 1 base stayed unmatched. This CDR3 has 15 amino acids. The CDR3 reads CASSPGTGVTDTQYF. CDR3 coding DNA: TGTGCCAGCTCACCAGGGACAGGGGTCACAGATACGCAGTATTTT.

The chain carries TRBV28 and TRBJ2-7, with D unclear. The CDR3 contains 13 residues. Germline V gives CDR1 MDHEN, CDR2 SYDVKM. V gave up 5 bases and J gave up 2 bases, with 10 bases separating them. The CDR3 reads CASSDKVPYEQYF. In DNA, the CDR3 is TGTGCCAGCAGTGACAAGGTTCCCTACGAGCAGTACTTC.

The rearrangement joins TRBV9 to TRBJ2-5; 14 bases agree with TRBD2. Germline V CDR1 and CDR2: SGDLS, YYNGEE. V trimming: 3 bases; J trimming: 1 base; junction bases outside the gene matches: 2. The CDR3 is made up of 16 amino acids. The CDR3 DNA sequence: TGTGCCAGCAGCGGCGGACTAGCGGGGGGCCAAGAGACCCAGTACTTC. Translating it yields CASSGGLAGGQETQYF.

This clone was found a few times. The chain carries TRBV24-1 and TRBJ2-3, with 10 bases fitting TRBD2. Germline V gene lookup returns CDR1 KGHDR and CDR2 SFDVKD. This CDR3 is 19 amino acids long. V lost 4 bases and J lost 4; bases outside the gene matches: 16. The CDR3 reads CATSEWPAGGRGRADTQYF. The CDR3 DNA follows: TGTGCCACCAGTGAATGGCCAGCGGGGGGGCGCGGAAGAGCAGATACGCAGTATTTT.

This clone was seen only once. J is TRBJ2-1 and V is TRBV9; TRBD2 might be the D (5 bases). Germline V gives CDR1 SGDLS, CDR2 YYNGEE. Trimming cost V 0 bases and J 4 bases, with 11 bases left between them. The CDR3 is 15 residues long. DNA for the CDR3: TGTGCCAGCAGCGTAGCTCTCGGGGTTTACAATGAGCAGTTCTTC. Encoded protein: CASSVALGVYNEQFF.

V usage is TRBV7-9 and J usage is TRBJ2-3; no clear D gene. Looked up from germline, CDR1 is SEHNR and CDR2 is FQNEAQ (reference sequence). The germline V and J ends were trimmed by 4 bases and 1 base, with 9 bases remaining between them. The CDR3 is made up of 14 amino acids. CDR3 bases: TGTGCCAGCAGCTACCAACACGGCACAGATACGCAGTATTTT. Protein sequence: CASSYQHGTDTQYF.

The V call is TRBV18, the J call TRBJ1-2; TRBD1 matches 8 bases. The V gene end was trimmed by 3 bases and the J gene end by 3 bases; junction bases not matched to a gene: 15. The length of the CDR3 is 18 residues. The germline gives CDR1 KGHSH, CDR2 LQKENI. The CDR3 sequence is CASSPSGVGTGSYYGYTF. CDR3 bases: TGTGCCAGCTCACCTTCGGGAGTCGGGACAGGTTCCTACTATGGCTACACCTTC. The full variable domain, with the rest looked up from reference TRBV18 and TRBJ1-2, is NAGVMQNPRHLVRRRGQEARLRCSPMKGHSHVYWYRQLPEEGLKFMVYLQKENIIDESGMPKERFSAEFPKEGPSILRIQQVVRGDSAAYFCASSPSGVGTGSYYGYTFGSGTRLTVV.

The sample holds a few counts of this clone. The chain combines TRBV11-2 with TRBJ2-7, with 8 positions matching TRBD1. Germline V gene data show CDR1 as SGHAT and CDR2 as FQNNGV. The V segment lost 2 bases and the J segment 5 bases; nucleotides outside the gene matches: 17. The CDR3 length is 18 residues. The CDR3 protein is CASSLPSRTGKRRHEQYF. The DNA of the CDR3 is TGTGCCAGCAGCTTACCCTCTCGGACAGGGAAAAGGAGGCACGAGCAGTACTTC.

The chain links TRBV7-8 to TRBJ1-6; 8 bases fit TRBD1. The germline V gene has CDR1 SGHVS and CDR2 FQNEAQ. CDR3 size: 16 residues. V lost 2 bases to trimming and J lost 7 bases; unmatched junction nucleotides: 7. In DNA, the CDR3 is TGTGCCAGCAGCTTACCCAGACAGGGGCGAAATTCACCCCTCCACTTT. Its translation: CASSLPRQGRNSPLHF.

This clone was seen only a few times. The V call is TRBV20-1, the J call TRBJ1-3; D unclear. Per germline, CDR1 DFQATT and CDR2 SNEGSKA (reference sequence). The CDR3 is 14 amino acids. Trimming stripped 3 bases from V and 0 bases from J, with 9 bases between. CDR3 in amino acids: CSASSALSGNTIYF. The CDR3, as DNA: TGCAGTGCTAGTTCAGCCCTCTCTGGAAACACCATATATTTT.

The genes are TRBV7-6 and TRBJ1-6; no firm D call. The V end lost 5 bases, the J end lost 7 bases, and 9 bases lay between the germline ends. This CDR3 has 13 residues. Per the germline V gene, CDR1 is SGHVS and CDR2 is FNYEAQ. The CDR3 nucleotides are TGTGCCAGCAGCGCGCAAGGAAATTCACCCCTCCACTTT. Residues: CASSAQGNSPLHF. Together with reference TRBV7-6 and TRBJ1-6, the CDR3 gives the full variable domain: GAGVSQSPRYKVTKRGQDVALRCDPISGHVSLYWYRQALGQGPEFLTYFNYEAQQDKSGLPNDRFSAERPEGSISTLTIQRTEQRDSAMYRCASSAQGNSPLHFGNGTRLTVT.

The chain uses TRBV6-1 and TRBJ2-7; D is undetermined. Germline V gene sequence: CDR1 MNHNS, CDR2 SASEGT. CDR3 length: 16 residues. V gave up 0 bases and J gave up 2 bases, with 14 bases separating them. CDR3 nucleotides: TGTGCCAGCAGTGAAGCAGGAACGGCGGCCGCCTACGAGCAGTACTTC. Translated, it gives CASSEAGTAAAYEQYF.

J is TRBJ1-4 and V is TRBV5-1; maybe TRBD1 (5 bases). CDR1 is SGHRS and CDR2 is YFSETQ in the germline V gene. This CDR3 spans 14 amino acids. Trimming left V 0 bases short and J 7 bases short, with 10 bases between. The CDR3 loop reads CASSLADGAEKLFF. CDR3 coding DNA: TGCGCCAGCAGCTTGGCCGATGGGGCTGAAAAACTGTTTTTT.

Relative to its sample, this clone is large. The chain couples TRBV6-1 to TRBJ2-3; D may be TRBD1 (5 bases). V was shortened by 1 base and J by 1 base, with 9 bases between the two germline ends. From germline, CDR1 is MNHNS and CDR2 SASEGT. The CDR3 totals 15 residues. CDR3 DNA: TGTGCCAGCAGTGAAGAGGGGTTGGGCACAGATACGCAGTATTTT. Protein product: CASSEEGLGTDTQYF.

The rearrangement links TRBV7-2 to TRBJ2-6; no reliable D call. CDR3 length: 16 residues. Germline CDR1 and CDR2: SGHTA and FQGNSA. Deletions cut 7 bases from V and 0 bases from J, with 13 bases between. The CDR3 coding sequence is TGTGCCAGCACCTTTGGCGGCCTCTCTGGGGCCAACGTCCTGACTTTC. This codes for CASTFGGLSGANVLTF.

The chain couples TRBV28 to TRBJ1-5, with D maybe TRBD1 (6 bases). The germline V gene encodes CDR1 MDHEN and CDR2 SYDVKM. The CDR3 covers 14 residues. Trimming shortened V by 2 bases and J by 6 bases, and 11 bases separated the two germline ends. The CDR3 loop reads CASSLDRRGQPQHF. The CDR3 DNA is TGTGCCAGCAGTTTAGACAGGCGAGGTCAGCCCCAGCATTTT. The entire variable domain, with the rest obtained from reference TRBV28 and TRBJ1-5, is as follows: DVKVTQSSRYLVKRTGEKVFLECVQDMDHENMFWYRQDPGLGLRLIYFSYDVKMKEKGDIPEGYSVSREKKERFSLILESASTNQTSMYLCASSLDRRGQPQHFGDGTRLSIL.

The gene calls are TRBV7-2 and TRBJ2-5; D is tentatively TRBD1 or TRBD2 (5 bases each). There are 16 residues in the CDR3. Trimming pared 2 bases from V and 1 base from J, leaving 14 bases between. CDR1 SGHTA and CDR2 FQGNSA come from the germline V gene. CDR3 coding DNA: TGTGCCAGCAGCTTACGTCCCGGGGCAGTCCAAGAGACCCAGTACTTC. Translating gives CASSLRPGAVQETQYF.

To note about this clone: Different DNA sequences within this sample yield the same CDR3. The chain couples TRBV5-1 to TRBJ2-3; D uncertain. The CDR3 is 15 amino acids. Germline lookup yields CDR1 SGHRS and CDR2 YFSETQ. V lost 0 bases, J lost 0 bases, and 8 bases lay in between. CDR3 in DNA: TGCGCCAGCAGCTTGGCCCCGGGCAGCACAGATACGCAGTATTTT. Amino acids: CASSLAPGSTDTQYF. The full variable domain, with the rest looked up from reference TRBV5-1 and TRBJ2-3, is KAGVTQTPRYLIKTRGQQVTLSCSPISGHRSVSWYQQTPGQGLQFLFEYFSETQRNKGNFPGRFSGRQFSNSRSEMNVSTLELGDSALYLCASSLAPGSTDTQYFGPGTRLTVL.

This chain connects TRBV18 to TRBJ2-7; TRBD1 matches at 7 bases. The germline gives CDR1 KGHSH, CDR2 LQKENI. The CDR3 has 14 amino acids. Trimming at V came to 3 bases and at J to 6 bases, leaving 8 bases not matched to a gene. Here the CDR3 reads CASSPPGGPFEQYF. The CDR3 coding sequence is TGTGCCAGCTCACCGCCAGGGGGACCATTCGAGCAGTACTTC.

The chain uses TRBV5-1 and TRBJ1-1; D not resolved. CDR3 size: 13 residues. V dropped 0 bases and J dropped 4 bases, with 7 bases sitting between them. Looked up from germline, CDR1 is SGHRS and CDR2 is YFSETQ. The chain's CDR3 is CASSLVSGTEAFF. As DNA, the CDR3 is TGCGCCAGCAGCTTGGTTAGCGGCACTGAAGCTTTCTTT. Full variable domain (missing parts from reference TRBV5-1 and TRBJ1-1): KAGVTQTPRYLIKTRGQQVTLSCSPISGHRSVSWYQQTPGQGLQFLFEYFSETQRNKGNFPGRFSGRQFSNSRSEMNVSTLELGDSALYLCASSLVSGTEAFFGQGTRLTVV.

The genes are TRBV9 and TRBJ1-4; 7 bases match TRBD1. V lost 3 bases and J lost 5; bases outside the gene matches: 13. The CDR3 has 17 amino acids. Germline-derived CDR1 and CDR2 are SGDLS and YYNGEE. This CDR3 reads CASSADPVNRGNEKLFF. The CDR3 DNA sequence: TGTGCCAGCAGCGCCGATCCTGTGAACAGGGGCAATGAAAAACTGTTTTTT.

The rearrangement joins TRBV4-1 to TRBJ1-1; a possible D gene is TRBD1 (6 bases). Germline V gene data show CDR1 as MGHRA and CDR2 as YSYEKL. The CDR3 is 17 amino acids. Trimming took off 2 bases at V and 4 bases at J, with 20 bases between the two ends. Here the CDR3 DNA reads TGCGCCAGCAGCCAACCCTTCGGGGGGGGGCGAGGCACTGAAGCTTTCTTT. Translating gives CASSQPFGGGRGTEAFF.

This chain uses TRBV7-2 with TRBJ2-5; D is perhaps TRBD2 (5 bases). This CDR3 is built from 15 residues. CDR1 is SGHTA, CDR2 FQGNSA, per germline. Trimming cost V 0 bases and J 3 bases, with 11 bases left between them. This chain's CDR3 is CASSLAILGEETQYF. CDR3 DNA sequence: TGTGCCAGCAGCTTAGCGATACTAGGCGAAGAGACCCAGTACTTC.

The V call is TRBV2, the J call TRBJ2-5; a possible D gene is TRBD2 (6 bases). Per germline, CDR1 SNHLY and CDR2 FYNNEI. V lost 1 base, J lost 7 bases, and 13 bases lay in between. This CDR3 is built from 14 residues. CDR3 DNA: TGTGCCAGCAGTGAAGAAACAACGGGGGTGACCCAGTACTTC. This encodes CASSEETTGVTQYF.

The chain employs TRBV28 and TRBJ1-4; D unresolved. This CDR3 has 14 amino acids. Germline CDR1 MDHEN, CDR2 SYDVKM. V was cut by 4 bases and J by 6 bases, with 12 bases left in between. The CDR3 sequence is CASSSTRGDEKLFF. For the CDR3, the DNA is TGTGCCAGCAGTTCCACCCGTGGGGATGAAAAACTGTTTTTT.

CDR3 DNA sequence: TGTGCCAGCAGCGTAGCACAGGGGTACGAGCAGTACTTC. The encoded protein is CASSVAQGYEQYF. The rearrangement uses TRBV9 and TRBJ2-7, with 7 bases that match TRBD1. Unmatched junction bases numbered 1, after V lost 0 bases and J lost 4 bases. Germline V gives CDR1 SGDLS, CDR2 YYNGEE. The CDR3 runs to 13 residues.

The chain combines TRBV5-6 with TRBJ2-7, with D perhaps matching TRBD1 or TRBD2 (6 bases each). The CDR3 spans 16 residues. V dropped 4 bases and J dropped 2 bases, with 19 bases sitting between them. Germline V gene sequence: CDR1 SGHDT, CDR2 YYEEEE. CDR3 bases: TGTGCCAGCAGCCGGTTAATTGGGGGGCCCGCCTACGAGCAGTACTTC. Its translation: CASSRLIGGPAYEQYF.